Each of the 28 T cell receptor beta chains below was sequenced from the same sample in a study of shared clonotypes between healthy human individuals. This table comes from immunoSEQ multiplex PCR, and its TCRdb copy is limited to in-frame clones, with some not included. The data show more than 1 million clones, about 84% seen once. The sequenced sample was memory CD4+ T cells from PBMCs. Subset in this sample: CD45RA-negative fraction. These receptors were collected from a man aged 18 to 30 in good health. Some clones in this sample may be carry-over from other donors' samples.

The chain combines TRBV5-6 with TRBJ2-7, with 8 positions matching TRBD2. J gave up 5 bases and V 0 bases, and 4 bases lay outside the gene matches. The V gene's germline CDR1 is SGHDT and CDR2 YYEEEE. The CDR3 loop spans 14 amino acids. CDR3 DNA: TGTGCCAGCAGCTTGGGACTAGCGTCGGACGAGCAGTACTTC. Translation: CASSLGLASDEQYF.

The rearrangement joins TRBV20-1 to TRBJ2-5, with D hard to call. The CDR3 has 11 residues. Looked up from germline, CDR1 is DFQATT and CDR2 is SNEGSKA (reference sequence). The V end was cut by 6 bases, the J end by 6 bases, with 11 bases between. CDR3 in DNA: TGCAGTGCCAGAATCGCGAAGACCCAGTACTTC. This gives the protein CSARIAKTQYF.

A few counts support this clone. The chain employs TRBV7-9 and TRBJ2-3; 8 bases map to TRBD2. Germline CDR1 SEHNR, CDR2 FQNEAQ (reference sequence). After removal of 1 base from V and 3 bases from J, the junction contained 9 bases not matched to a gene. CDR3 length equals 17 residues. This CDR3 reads CASSLVLREVGTDTQYF. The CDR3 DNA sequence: TGTGCCAGCAGCTTAGTCTTGCGGGAGGTGGGAACAGATACGCAGTATTTT.

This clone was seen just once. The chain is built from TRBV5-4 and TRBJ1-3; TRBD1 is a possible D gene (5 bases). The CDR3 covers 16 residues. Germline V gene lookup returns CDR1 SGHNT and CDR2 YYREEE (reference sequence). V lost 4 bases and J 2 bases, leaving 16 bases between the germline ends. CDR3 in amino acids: CASSPGLRGAGNTIYF. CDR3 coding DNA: TGTGCCAGCAGCCCGGGCTTAAGGGGAGCTGGAAACACCATATATTTT.

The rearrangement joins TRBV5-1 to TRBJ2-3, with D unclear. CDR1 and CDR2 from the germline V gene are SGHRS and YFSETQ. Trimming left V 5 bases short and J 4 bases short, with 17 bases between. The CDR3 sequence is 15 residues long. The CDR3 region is CASSHGAQSADTQYF. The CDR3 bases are TGCGCCAGCAGTCATGGAGCCCAAAGCGCAGATACGCAGTATTTT.

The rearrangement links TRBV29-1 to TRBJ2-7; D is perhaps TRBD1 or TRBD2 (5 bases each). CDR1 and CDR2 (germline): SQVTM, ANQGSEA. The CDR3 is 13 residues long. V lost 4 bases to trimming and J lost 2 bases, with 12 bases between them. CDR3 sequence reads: CSVGGAMTYEQYF. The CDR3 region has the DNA TGCAGCGTTGGAGGGGCAATGACCTACGAGCAGTACTTC.

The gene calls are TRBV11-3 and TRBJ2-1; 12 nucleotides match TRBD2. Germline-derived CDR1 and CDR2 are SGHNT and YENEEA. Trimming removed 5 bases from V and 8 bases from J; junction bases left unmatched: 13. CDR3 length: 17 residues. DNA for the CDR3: TGTGCCAGCAGCCGGGGGGCGACTAGCGGGAGTGCGCATGAGCAGTTCTTC. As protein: CASSRGATSGSAHEQFF. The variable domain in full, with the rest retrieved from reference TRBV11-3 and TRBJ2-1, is EAGVVQSPRYKIIEKKQPVAFWCNPISGHNTLYWYLQNLGQGPELLIRYENEEAVDDSQLPKDRFSAERLKGVDSTLKIQPAELGDSAVYLCASSRGATSGSAHEQFFGPGTRLTVL.

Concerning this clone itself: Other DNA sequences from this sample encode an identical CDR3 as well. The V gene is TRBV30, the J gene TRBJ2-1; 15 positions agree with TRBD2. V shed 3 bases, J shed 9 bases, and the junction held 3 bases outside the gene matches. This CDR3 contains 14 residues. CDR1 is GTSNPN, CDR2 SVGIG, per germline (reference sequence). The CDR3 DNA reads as TGTGCCTGGAGGGGACTAGCGGGAGGCGGTGAGCAGTTCTTC. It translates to CAWRGLAGGGEQFF.

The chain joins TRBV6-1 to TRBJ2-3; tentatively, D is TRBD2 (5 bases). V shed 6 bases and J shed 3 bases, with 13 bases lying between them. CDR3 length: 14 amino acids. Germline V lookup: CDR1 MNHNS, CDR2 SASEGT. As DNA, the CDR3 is TGTGCCAGCAGATTGACCCGAGGGACAGATACGCAGTATTTT. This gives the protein CASRLTRGTDTQYF.

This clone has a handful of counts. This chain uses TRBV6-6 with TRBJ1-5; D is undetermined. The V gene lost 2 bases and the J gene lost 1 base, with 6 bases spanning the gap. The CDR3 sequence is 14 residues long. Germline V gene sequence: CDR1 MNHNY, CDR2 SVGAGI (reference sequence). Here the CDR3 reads CASSYARSNQPQHF. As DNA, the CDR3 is TGTGCCAGCAGTTACGCCAGAAGCAATCAGCCCCAGCATTTT.

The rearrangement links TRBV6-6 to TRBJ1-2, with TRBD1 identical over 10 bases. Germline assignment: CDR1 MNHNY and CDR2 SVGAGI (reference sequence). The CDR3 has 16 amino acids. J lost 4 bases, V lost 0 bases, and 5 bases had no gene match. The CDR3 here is CASSYSPGQGIYGYTF. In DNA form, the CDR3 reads TGTGCCAGCAGTTACTCACCGGGACAGGGGATCTATGGCTACACCTTC.

The CDR3 reads CASSRSGDNEQFF. CDR3 DNA: TGTGCCAGCAGCCGCTCCGGGGACAATGAGCAGTTCTTC. V is TRBV7-3 and J is TRBJ2-1, with D possibly TRBD2 on 5 matching bases. The germline gives CDR1 SGHTA, CDR2 FQGTGA. Trimming pared 5 bases from V and 5 bases from J, leaving 10 bases between. This CDR3 comprises 13 residues.

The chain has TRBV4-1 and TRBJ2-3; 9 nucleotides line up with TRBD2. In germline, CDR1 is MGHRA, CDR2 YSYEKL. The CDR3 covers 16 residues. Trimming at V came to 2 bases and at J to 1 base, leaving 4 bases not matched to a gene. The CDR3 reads CASSQMGTSRTDTQYF. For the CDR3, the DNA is TGCGCCAGCAGCCAAATGGGGACTAGCCGCACAGATACGCAGTATTTT.

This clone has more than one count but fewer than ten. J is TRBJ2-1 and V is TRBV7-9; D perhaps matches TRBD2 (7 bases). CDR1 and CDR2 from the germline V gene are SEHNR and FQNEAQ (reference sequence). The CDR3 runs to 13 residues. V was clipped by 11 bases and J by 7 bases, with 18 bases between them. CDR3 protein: CALGGRGGNEQFF. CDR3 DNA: TGTGCCCTCGGGGGGAGAGGGGGAAATGAGCAGTTCTTC.

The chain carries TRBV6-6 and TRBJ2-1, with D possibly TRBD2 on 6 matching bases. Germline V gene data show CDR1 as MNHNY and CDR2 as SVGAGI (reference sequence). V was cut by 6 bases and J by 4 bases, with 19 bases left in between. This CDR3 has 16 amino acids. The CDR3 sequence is CASRTLSGGDYNEQFF. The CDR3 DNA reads TGTGCCAGCAGAACCCTTAGCGGAGGGGATTACAATGAGCAGTTCTTC.

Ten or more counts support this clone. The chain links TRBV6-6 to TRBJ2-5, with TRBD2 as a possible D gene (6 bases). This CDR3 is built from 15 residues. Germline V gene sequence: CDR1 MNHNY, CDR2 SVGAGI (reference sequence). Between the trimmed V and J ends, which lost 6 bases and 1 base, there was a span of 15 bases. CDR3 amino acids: CASSQTRVPQETQYF. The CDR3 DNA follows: TGTGCCAGCAGCCAGACTAGGGTGCCCCAAGAGACCCAGTACTTC.

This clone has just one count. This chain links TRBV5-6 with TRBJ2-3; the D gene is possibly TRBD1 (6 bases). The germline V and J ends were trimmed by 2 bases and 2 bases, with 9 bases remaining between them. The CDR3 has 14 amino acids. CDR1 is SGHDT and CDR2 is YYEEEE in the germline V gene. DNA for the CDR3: TGTGCCAGCAGCTTAAGGGGGTTCACAGATACGCAGTATTTT. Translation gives CASSLRGFTDTQYF.

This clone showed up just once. The CDR3 protein is CASSAETQYF. In DNA, the CDR3 is TGTGCCAGTTCGGCAGAGACCCAGTACTTC. This chain connects TRBV7-8 to TRBJ2-5; D gene uncertain. Trimming removed 9 bases at V and 4 bases at J, with 6 bases between. Germline V gene sequence: CDR1 SGHVS, CDR2 FQNEAQ. This CDR3 has 10 amino acids.

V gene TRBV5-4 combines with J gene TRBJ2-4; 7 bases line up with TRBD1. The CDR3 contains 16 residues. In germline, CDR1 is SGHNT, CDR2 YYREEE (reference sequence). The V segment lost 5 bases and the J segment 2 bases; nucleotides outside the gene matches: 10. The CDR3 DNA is TGTGCCAGCAGTACTGGACAGGAGAGGACCAAAAACATTCAGTACTTC. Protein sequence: CASSTGQERTKNIQYF.

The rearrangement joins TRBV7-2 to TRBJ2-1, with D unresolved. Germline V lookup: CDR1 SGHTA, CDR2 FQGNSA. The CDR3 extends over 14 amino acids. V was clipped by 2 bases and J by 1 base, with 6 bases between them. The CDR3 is CASSLKGSYNEQFF. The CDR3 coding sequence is TGTGCCAGCAGCTTAAAGGGATCCTACAATGAGCAGTTCTTC.

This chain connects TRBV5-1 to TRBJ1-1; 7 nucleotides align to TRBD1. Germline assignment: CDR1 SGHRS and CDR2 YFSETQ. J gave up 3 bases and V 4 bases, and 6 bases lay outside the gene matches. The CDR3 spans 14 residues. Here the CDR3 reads CASSPGTVDTEAFF. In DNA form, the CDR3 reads TGCGCCAGCAGCCCGGGGACAGTCGACACTGAAGCTTTCTTT.

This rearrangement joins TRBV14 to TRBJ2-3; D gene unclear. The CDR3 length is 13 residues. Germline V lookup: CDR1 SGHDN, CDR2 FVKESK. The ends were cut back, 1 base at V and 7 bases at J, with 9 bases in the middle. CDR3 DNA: TGTGCCAGCAGCCAAGGACGTCGGAATACGCAGTATTTT. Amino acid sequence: CASSQGRRNTQYF.

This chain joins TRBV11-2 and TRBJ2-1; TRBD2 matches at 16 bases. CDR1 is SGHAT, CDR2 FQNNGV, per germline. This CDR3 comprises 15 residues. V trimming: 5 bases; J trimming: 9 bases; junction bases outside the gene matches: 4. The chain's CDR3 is CASSPGLAGGPEQFF. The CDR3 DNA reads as TGTGCCAGCAGCCCGGGACTAGCGGGAGGGCCTGAGCAGTTCTTC.

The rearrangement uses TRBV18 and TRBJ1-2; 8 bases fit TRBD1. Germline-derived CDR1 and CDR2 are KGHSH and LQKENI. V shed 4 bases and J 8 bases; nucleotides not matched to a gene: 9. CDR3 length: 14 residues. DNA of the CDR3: TGTGCCAGCTCACAAGGGACAGGAGGAGGAGGCTACACCTTC. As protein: CASSQGTGGGGYTF.

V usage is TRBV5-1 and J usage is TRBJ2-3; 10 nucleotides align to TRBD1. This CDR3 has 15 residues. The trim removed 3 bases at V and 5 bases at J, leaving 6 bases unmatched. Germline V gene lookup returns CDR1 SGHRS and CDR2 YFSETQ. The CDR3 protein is CASSYMTGGQDTQYF. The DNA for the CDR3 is TGCGCCAGCAGCTACATGACAGGGGGCCAAGATACGCAGTATTTT.

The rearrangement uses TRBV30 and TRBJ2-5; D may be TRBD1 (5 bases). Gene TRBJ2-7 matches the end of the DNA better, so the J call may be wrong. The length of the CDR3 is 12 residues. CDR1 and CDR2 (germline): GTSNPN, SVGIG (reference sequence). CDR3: CAWDQGTYEQYF. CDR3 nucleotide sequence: TGTGCCTGGGACCAGGGAACCTACGAGCAGTACTTC.

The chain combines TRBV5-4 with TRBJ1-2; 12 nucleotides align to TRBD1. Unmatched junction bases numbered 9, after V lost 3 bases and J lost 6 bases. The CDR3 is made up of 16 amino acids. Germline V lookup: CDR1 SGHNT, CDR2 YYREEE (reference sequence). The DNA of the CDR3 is TGTGCCAGCAGCTCGCCGGGACAGGGGGCGGGGAATGGCTACACCTTC. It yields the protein CASSSPGQGAGNGYTF.

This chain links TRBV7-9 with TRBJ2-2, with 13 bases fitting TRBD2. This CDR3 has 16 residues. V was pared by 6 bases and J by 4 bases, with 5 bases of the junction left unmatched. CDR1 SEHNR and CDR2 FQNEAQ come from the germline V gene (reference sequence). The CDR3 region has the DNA TGTGCCAGCAGACCTACTAGCGGGAGGGGCACCGGGGAGCTGTTTTTT. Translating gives CASRPTSGRGTGELFF. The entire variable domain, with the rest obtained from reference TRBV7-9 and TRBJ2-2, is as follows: DTGVSQNPRHKITKRGQNVTFRCDPISEHNRLYWYRQTLGQGPEFLTYFQNEAQLEKSRLLSDRFSAERPKGSFSTLEIQRTEQGDSAMYLCASRPTSGRGTGELFFGEGSRLTVL.